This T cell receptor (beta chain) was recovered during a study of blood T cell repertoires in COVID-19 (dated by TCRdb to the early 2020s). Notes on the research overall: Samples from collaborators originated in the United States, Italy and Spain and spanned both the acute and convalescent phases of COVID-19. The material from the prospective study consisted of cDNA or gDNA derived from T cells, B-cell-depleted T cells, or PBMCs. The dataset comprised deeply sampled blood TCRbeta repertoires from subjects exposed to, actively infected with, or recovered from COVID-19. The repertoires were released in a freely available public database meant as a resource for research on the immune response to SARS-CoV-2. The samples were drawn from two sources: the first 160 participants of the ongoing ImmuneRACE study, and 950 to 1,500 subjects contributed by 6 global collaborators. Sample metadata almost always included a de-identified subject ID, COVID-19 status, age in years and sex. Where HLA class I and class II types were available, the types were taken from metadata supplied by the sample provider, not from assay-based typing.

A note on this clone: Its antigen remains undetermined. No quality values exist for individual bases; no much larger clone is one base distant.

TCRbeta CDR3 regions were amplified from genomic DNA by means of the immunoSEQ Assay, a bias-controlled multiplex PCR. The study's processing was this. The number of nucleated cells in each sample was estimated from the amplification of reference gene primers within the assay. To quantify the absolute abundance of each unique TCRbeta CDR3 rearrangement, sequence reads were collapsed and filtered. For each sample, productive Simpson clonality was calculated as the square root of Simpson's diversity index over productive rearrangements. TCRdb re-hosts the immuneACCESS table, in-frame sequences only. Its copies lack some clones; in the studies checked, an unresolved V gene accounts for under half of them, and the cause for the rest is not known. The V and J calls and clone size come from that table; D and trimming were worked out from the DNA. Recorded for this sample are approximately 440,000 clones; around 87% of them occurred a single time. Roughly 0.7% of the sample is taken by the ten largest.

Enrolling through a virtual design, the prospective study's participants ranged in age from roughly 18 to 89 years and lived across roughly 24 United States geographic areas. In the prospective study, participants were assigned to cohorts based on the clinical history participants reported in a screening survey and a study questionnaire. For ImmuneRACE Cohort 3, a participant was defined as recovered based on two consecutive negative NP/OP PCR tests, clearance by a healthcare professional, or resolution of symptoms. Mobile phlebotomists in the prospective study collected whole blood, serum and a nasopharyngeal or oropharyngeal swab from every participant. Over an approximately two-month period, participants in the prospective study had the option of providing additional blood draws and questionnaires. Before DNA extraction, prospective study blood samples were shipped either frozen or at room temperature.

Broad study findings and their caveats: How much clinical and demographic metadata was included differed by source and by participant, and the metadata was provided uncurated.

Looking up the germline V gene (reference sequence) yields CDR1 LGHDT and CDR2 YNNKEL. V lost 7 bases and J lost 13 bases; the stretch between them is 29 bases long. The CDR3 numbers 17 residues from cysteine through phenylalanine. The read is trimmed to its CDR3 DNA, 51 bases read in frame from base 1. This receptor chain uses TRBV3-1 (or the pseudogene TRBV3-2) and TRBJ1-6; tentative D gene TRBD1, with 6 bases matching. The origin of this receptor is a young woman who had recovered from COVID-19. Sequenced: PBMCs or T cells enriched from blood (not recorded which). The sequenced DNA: TGTGCCAGCAATATAGGGGCCGGACCGGGACAAGGGGGTCCCCTCCACTTT. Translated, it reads CASNIGAGPGQGGPLHF.